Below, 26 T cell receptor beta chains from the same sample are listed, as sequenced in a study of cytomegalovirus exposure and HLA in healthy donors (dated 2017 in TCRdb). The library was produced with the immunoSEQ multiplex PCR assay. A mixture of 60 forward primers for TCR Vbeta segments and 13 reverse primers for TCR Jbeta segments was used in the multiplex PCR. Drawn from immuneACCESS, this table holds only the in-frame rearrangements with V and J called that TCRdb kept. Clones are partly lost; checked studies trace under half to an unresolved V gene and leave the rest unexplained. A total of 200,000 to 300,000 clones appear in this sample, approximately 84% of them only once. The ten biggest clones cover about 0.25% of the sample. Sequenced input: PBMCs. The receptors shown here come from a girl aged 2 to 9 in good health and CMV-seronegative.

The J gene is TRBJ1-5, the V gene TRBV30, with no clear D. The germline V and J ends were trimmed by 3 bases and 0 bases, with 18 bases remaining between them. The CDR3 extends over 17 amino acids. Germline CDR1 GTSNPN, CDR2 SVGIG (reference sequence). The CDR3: CAWRSRYSHNSNQPQHF. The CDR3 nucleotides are TGTGCCTGGAGATCAAGGTACAGCCATAATAGCAATCAGCCCCAGCATTTT. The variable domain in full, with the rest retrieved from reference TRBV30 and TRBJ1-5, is SQTIHQWPATLVQPVGSPLSLECTVEGTSNPNLYWYRQAAGRGLQLLFYSVGIGQISSEVPQNLSASRPQDRQFILSSKKLLLSDSGFYLCAWRSRYSHNSNQPQHFGDGTRLSIL.

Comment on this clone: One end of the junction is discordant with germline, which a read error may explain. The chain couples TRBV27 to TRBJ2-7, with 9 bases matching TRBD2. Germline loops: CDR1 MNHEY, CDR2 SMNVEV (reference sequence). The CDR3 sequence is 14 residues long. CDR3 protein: CASSLVAGDYAQYF. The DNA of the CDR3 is TGTGCCAGCAGTTTGGTAGCGGGGGACTACGCGCAGTACTTC.

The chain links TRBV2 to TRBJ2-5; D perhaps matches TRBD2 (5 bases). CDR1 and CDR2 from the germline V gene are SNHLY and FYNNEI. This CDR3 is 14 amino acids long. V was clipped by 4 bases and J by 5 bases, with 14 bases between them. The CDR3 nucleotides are TGTGCCAGCAGTGGATCGGGATCGGGGGAGACCCAGTACTTC. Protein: CASSGSGSGETQYF. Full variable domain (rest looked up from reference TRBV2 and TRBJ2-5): EPEVTQTPSHQVTQMGQEVILRCVPISNHLYFYWYRQILGQKVEFLVSFYNNEISEKSEIFDDQFSVERPDGSNFTLKIRSTKLEDSAMYFCASSGSGSGETQYFGPGTRLLVL.

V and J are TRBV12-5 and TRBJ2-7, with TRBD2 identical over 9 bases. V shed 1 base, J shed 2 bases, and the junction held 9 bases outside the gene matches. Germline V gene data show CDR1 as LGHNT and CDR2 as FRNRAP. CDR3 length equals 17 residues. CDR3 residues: CASGLAPTSGSAYEQYF. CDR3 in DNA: TGTGCTAGTGGTTTGGCCCCTACTAGCGGGTCAGCCTACGAGCAGTACTTC. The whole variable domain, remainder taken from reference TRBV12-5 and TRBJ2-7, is DARVTQTPRHKVTEMGQEVTMRCQPILGHNTVFWYRQTMMQGLELLAYFRNRAPLDDSGMPKDRFSAEMPDATLATLKIQPSEPRDSAVYFCASGLAPTSGSAYEQYFGPGTRLTVT.

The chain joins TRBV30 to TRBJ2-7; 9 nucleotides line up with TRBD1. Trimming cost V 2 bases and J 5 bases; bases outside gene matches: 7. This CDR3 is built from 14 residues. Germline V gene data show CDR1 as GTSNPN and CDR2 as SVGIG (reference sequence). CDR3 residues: CAWSKGTGRDEQYF. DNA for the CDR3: TGTGCCTGGAGTAAAGGGACAGGGCGGGACGAGCAGTACTTC. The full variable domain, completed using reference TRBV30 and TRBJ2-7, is SQTIHQWPATLVQPVGSPLSLECTVEGTSNPNLYWYRQAAGRGLQLLFYSVGIGQISSEVPQNLSASRPQDRQFILSSKKLLLSDSGFYLCAWSKGTGRDEQYFGPGTRLTVT.

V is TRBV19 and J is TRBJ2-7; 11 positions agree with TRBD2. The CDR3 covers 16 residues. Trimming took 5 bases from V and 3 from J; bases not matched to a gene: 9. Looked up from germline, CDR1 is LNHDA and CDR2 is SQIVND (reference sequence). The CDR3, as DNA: TGTGCCAGTAGTCACAAGCTAGGGACTAGCGGCTACGAGCAGTACTTC. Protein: CASSHKLGTSGYEQYF.

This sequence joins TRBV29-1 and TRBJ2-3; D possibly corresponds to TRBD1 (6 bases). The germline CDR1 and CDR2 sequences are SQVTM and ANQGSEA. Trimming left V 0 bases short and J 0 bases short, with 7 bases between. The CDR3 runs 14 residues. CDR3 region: CSVEDRGSTDTQYF. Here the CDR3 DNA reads TGCAGCGTTGAAGATAGGGGGAGCACAGATACGCAGTATTTT.

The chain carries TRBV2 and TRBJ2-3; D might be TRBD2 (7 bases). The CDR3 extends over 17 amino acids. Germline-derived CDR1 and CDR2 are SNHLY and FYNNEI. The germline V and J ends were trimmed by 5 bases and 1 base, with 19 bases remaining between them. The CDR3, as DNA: TGTGCCAGCAGTTACCGCCCCGGGGGGCTGGGCACAGATACGCAGTATTTT. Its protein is CASSYRPGGLGTDTQYF.

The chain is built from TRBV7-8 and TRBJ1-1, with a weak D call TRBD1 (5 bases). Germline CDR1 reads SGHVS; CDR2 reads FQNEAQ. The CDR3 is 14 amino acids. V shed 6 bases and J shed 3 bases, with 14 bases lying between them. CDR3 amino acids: CASSSTGGYTEAFF. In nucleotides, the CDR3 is TGTGCCAGCAGTTCGACCGGGGGGTACACTGAAGCTTTCTTT.

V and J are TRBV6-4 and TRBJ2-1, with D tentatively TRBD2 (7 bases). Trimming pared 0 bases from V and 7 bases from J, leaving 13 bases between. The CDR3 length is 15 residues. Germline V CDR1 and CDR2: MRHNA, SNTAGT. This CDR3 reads CASSDSGGGPNEQFF. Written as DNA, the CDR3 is TGTGCCAGCAGTGACTCAGGGGGGGGGCCGAATGAGCAGTTCTTC.

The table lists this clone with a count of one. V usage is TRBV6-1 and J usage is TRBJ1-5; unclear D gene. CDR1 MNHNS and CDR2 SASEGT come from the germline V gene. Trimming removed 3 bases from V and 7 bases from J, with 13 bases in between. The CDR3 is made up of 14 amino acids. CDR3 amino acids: CASSETMWRQPQHF. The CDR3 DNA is TGTGCCAGCAGTGAGACAATGTGGAGGCAGCCCCAGCATTTT.

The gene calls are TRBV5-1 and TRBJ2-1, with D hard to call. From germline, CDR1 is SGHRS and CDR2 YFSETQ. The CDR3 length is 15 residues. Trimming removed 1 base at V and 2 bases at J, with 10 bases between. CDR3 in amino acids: CASSLRSGPYNEQFF. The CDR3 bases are TGCGCCAGCAGCTTGCGGTCAGGTCCCTACAATGAGCAGTTCTTC.

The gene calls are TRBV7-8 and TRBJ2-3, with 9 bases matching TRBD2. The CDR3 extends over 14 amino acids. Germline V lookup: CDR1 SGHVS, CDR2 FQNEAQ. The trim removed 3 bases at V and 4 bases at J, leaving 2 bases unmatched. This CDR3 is CASSFKRGADTQYF. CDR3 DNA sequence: TGTGCCAGCAGCTTTAAGCGGGGGGCAGATACGCAGTATTTT.

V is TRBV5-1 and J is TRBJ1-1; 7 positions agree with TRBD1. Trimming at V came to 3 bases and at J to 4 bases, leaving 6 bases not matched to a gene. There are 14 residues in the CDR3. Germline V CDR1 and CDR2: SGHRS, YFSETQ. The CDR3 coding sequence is TGCGCCAGCAGCTCAGGACAGGTTAGCACTGAAGCTTTCTTT. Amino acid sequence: CASSSGQVSTEAFF.

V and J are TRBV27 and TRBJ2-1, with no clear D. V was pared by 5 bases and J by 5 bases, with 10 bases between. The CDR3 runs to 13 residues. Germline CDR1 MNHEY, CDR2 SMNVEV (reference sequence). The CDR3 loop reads CASSLSIHNEQFF. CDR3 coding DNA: TGTGCCAGCAGTCTCTCTATTCACAATGAGCAGTTCTTC.

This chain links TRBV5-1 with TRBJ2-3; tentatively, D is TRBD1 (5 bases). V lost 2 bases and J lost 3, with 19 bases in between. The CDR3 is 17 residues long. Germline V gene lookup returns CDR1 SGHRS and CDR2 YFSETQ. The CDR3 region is CASSLSLGQRSTDTQYF. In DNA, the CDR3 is TGCGCCAGCAGCTTAAGTTTGGGGCAGAGGAGTACAGATACGCAGTATTTT.

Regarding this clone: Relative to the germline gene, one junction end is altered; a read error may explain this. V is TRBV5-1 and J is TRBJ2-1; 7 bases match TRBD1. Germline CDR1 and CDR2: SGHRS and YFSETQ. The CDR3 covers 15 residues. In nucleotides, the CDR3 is TGCACCAGCAGCATGGACAGGACCTCCTACAATGAGCAGTTCTTC. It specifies CTSSMDRTSYNEQFF. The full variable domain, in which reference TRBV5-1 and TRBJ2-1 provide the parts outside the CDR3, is KAGVTQTPRYLIKTRGQQVTLSCSPISGHRSVSWYQQTPGQGLQFLFEYFSETQRNKGNFPGRFSGRQFSNSRSEMNVSTLELGDSALYLCTSSMDRTSYNEQFFGPGTRLTVL.

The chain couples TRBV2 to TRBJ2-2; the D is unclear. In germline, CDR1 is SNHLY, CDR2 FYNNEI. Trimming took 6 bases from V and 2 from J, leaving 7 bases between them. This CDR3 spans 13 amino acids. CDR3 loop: CASSRTNTGELFF. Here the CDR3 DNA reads TGTGCCAGCAGCCGCACAAACACCGGGGAGCTGTTTTTT.

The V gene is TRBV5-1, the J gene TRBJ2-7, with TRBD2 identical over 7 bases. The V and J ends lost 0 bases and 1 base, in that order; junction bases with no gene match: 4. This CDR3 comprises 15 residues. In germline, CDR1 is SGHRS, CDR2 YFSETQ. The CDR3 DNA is TGCGCCAGCAGCTTGGATCTAGCGGTTTCCTACGAGCAGTACTTC. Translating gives CASSLDLAVSYEQYF.

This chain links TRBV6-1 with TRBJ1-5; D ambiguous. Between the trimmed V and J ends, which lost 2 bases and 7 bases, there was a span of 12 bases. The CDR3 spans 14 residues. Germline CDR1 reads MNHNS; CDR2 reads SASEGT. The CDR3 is CASSERGGSQPQHF. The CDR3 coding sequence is TGTGCCAGCAGTGAACGAGGAGGATCCCAGCCCCAGCATTTT.

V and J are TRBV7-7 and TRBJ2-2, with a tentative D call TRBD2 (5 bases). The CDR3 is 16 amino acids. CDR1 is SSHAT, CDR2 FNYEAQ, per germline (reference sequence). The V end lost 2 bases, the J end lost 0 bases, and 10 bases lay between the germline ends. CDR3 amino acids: CASSLNARANTGELFF. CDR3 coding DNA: TGTGCCAGCAGCTTAAATGCGAGGGCGAACACCGGGGAGCTGTTTTTT. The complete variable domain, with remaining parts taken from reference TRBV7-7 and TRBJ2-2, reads GAGVSQSPRYKVTKRGQDVTLRCDPISSHATLYWYQQALGQGPEFLTYFNYEAQPDKSGLPSDRFSAERPEGSISTLTIQRTEQRDSAMYRCASSLNARANTGELFFGEGSRLTVL.

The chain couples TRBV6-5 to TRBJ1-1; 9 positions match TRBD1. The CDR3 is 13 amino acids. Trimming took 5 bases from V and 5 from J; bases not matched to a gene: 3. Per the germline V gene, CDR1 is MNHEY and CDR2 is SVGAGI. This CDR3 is CASSGQGRTEAFF. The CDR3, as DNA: TGTGCCAGCAGTGGACAGGGGAGGACTGAAGCTTTCTTT.

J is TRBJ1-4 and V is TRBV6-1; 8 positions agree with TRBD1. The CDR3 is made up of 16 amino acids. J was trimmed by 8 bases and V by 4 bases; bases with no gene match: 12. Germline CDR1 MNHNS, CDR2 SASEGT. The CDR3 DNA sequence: TGTGCCAGCAGTGGGTGGACAGGGTTGGAATGGGAAAAACTGTTTTTT. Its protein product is CASSGWTGLEWEKLFF.

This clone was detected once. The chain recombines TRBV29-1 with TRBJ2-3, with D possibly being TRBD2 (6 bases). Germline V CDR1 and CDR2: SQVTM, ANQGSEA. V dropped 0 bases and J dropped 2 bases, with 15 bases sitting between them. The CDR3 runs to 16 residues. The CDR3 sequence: CSVEDPDKRVTDTQYF. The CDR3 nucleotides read TGCAGCGTTGAAGATCCGGACAAGCGGGTCACAGATACGCAGTATTTT.

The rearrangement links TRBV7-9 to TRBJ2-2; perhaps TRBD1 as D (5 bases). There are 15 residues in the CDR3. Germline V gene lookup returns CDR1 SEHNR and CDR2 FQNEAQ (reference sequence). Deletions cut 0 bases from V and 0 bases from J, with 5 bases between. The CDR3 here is CASSLAGPNTGELFF. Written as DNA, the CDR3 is TGTGCCAGCAGCTTAGCGGGGCCGAACACCGGGGAGCTGTTTTTT.

DNA for the CDR3: TGTGCCAGCAGCTCGGTCCAGGGGCAAAATCAGCCCCAGCATTTT. Translating gives CASSSVQGQNQPQHF. The chain uses TRBV11-2 and TRBJ1-5; D is possibly TRBD1 (6 bases). CDR3 size: 15 residues. From germline, CDR1 is SGHAT and CDR2 FQNNGV. The germline V and J ends were trimmed by 4 bases and 4 bases, with 14 bases remaining between them.